This T cell receptor beta chain was recovered during a study of blood T cell repertoires in COVID-19. Study summary: Sites across the United States, Italy and Spain contributed samples from acute and convalescent COVID-19. The cDNA or gDNA used as material had been derived from T cells, B-cell-depleted T cells, or PBMCs.

Participants' own reports of clinical history determined their cohort assignment. Trimming took 0 bases from V and 5 from J, leaving 13 bases between them. From germline, CDR1 is SGHTA and CDR2 FQGNSA. This CDR3 region has 15 residues. In the study's own analysis: Nucleated cell number was recorded as an estimate derived from reference gene primer amplification. Generated by immunoSEQ multiplex PCR, the TCRdb table keeps only in-frame clones and is missing some. V, J and clone size are taken as reported in that table, and D and trimming were inferred from the DNA itself. The table has 250,000 to 350,000 clones, roughly 90% seen once.

The rearrangement uses TRBV7-2 and TRBJ2-5; tentatively, D is TRBD1 (5 bases). The TCR sequence derives from a woman in her late teens or twenties with acute COVID-19. Sequenced sample: PBMCs or T cells enriched from blood (not recorded which). CDR3 DNA: TGTGCCAGCAGCTTAGCGCTCGGACAATGGGAGACCCAGTACTTC. It is translated as CASSLALGQWETQYF.